This T cell receptor (beta chain) was captured in a study of blood T cells in healthy people across ages (dated by TCRdb to between 2014 and 2017). For the wider study: In model experiments, template switching captured roughly one uniquely barcoded TCR beta cDNA molecule for every two T cells. The study measured age-related changes in TCR beta repertoire diversity using deep sequencing normalized with unique cDNA molecular identifiers. The donors were divided into four age groups: young (average around 16 years), middle-aged (about 39), aged (approximately 62) and long-lived (about 80). To avoid experimental bias, donors of different ages were distributed randomly across sequencing lanes. For two donors (one aged 18 to 29 and one aged 80 or older), the study analyzed two additional independent replicas of 1 million unique cDNA reads from the same blood draw.

Results and caveats for the whole study, not just this receptor: Since profiling was done on bulk unsorted PBMCs, naive and antigen-experienced compartments could not be conclusively compared. Observed TCR beta diversity per million T cells fell roughly linearly with age, and a significant reduction was already apparent by age roughly 41. Because the CMV infection status of the donors was unknown, age-related changes in expanded clonotypes may potentially have been confounded. Observed TCR beta diversity correlated strongly with the percentage of naive T cells measured by flow cytometry. Estimates of total diversity based on one million sequenced T cells were considered lower bounds and underestimates. Compared with the aged group, the long-lived group had more naive CD4+ T cells, fewer expanded clones and increased TCR diversity, suggesting age selection.

The CDR3 numbers 14 residues from cysteine through phenylalanine. Just the 42-base CDR3 DNA is kept, in frame starting at base 1. At the junction V is shortened by 0 bases and J by 2 bases, with 11 bases in between. Per the germline V gene (reference sequence), DFQATT is the CDR1 and SNEGSKA is the CDR2. This clonotype was seen at least ten times. Its antigen remains undetermined. The record has no base qualities; no much larger clone is one base away. Libraries were constructed by 5' RACE. Sequencing relied on an Illumina HiSeq 2500. The second PCR ran for roughly 7 to 12 cycles and used a J-beta primer mix along with a sample-barcoded 5' primer. A unique molecular identifier was introduced onto each TCR beta cDNA molecule by a template-switch 5' adaptor carrying 12 random nucleotides. Each sample yielded at least 2.5 million CDR3-containing paired-end reads. All of the RNA was converted into first-strand cDNA using the Mint cDNA synthesis kit, with a TRBC-specific oligonucleotide serving as the primer. Following uracil-DNA glycosylase treatment, a first 18-cycle PCR with universal primers M1SS and BC2_uni_R was performed on all cDNA. As for the original processing: For normalization, 1 million high-quality reads were randomly selected from each sample, with every read carrying a distinct molecular identifier. Instead of being binned into consensus sequences, reads with shared molecular identifiers were discarded. MiTCR, with a Q25 quality threshold and the strictest error-elimination algorithm, was used for CDR3 identification, clonotype clustering and error correction. Lower-bound total TCR beta diversity was estimated with a nonparametric unseen species model using Euler transformation. TCRdb itself trimmed the public reads at Q25 with fastp, ran MiXCR and retained productive beta chains. Rows matching on CDR3 protein sequence are summarized as one entry with the most common DNA and genes. For this entry, the V and J calls and clone size follow TCRdb and not the study's own pipeline. This sample has some 1.7 million distinct CDR3 sequences in its table, and under 30% of those were observed once. The biggest ten clones account for roughly 8.2% of the sample.

Donors were roughly 40 systemically healthy Caucasian individuals from Russia aged roughly 6 to 100 years. Approximately 10 milliliters of peripheral blood were collected from each donor into EDTA-treated Vacutainer tubes. PBMCs were isolated by Ficoll-Paque density-gradient centrifugation, with at least 6 million obtained per sample. Total RNA was extracted from PBMCs with Trizol reagent, with at least 5.5 micrograms obtained per sample. For every donor, an aliquot of PBMCs went through flow cytometry to measure the percentages of naive CD45RAhigh/CD27high T cells. What was sequenced was blood. This clonotype was sampled from a woman aged 25 to 39 in good health. This chain joins TRBV20-1 to TRBJ2-7; the D segment cannot be called with confidence. The CDR3 corresponds to CSARDSTNTYEQYF. The nucleotide sequence reads TGCAGTGCTAGAGATTCTACCAACACCTACGAGCAGTACTTC.